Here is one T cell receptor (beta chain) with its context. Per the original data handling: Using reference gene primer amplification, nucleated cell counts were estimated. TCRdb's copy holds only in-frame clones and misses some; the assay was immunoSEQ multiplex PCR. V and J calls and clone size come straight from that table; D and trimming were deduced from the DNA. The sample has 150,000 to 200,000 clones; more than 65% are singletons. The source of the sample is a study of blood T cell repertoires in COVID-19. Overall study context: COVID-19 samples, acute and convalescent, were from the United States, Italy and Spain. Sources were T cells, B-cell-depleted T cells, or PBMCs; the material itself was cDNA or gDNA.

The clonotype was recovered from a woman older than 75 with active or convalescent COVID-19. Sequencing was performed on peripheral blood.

This CDR3 reads CSASWTGGQFF. For the CDR3, the DNA is TGCAGTGCTAGTTGGACGGGGGGGCAGTTCTTC. The chain has TRBV20-1 and TRBJ2-1; 7 bases map to TRBD2. This CDR3 comprises 11 residues. CDR1 DFQATT and CDR2 SNEGSKA come from the germline V gene (reference sequence). V shed 3 bases and J 12 bases; nucleotides not matched to a gene: 5.